This T cell receptor beta chain was retrieved from a study of T cell repertoires in cytomegalovirus infection. TCRdb re-derived calls from the reads in MiXCR, one entry per CDR3 protein. The table includes roughly 300,000 distinct CDR3 sequences, roughly 9.5% detected once. The V gene's germline CDR1 is LNHNV and CDR2 YYDKDF (reference sequence). The ends were cut back, 5 bases at V and 4 bases at J, with 14 bases in the middle. The CDR3 extends over 15 amino acids. This clonotype was recorded a few times. The sequenced sample was PBMCs. The genes are TRBV15 and TRBJ2-2, with D perhaps TRBD2 (6 bases). The clonotype was recovered from a human donor in good health (CMV status not recorded). Some clones in this sample may be carry-over from other donors' samples. The CDR3 spells CATSPRGTPTGELFF. CDR3 nucleotide sequence: TGTGCCACCAGCCCCAGAGGGACTCCCACCGGGGAGCTGTTTTTT.